Following are 30 T cell receptor beta chains from one sample sequenced in a study of blood T cell repertoires in COVID-19. Profiled with immunoSEQ multiplex PCR; TCRdb holds only in-frame clones, not every one. The sample carries 200,000 to 250,000 clones, 90% recorded once. Sequenced input: peripheral blood. These receptors were taken from a man aged 25-45 years with COVID-19, enrolled during active disease.

V is TRBV7-3 and J is TRBJ2-1; 13 bases agree with TRBD2. The CDR3 is 15 residues long. Losses at the gene ends were 1 base for V and 9 bases for J; bases not matched to a gene: 3. Germline loops: CDR1 SGHTA, CDR2 FQGTGA. Written as DNA, the CDR3 is TGTGCCAGCAGCTTAAGGACTAGCGGGAGTGGTGAGCAGTTCTTC. It codes for CASSLRTSGSGEQFF.

This rearrangement joins TRBV18 to TRBJ1-5; 10 bases fit TRBD1. This CDR3 region has 15 residues. With 0 bases clipped from V and 14 bases from J, the junction kept 10 bases outside the gene matches. CDR1 KGHSH and CDR2 LQKENI come from the germline V gene. The CDR3: CASSPPGTGEGLKHF. CDR3 DNA: TGTGCCAGCTCACCACCGGGGACAGGGGAGGGGTTGAAGCATTTT.

V is TRBV6-5 and J is TRBJ2-2; 7 bases agree with TRBD1. J lost 1 base, V lost 6 bases, and 2 bases had no gene match. CDR3 length equals 14 residues. Germline values: CDR1 MNHEY, CDR2 SVGAGI. CDR3 in DNA: TGTGCCAGCAGGCGACAGGGGAACACCGGGGAGCTGTTTTTT. It yields the protein CASRRQGNTGELFF.

The J gene is TRBJ1-2, the V gene TRBV6-5; the match to TRBD1 covers 10 bases. The germline V gene encodes CDR1 MNHEY and CDR2 SVGAGI. V was clipped by 5 bases and J by 6 bases; unmatched bases: 6. This CDR3 has 14 residues. The CDR3 bases are TGTGCCAGCAGTAGGACCGGGACAGGGGATGGCTACACCTTC. This sequence encodes CASSRTGTGDGYTF.

The chain combines TRBV5-4 with TRBJ2-1; TRBD1 aligns across 8 bases. In germline, CDR1 is SGHNT, CDR2 YYREEE (reference sequence). The V segment lost 0 bases and the J segment 3 bases; nucleotides outside the gene matches: 2. This CDR3 has 15 residues. The CDR3 loop is CASSLDTGGYNEQFF. For the CDR3, the DNA is TGTGCCAGCAGCTTGGATACAGGGGGCTACAATGAGCAGTTCTTC.

V gene TRBV7-8 combines with J gene TRBJ1-6; D is undetermined. Germline-derived CDR1 and CDR2 are SGHVS and FQNEAQ. Trimming took off 1 base at V and 8 bases at J, with 9 bases between the two ends. This CDR3 region has 14 residues. Here the CDR3 DNA reads TGTGCCAGCAGCTTAGTGGGAGGAGATTCACCCCTCCACTTT. Its translation: CASSLVGGDSPLHF.

This rearrangement joins TRBV18 to TRBJ1-3; possible D gene TRBD1, 6 bases. This CDR3 contains 15 residues. Trimming removed 4 bases from V and 0 bases from J, with 10 bases in between. Germline values: CDR1 KGHSH, CDR2 LQKENI. CDR3 in amino acids: CASSLNRVSGNTIYF. In nucleotides, the CDR3 is TGTGCCAGCTCACTAAACAGGGTCTCTGGAAACACCATATATTTT.

V is TRBV5-6 and J is TRBJ1-2; possibly TRBD1 for D (6 bases). V lost 4 bases to trimming and J lost 2 bases, with 9 bases between them. This CDR3 has 13 residues. Germline loops: CDR1 SGHDT, CDR2 YYEEEE. CDR3 in amino acids: CASSHDRNYGYTF. The CDR3, as DNA: TGTGCCAGCAGCCATGACAGGAACTATGGCTACACCTTC.

The chain employs TRBV19 and TRBJ2-1; 12 nucleotides match TRBD2. This CDR3 spans 15 amino acids. CDR1 LNHDA and CDR2 SQIVND come from the germline V gene (reference sequence). With V trimmed by 7 bases and J by 7 bases, 8 bases remained unmatched. The CDR3 region is CASTATSGRRNEQFF. The CDR3 DNA reads TGTGCCAGTACCGCGACTAGCGGGAGAAGGAATGAGCAGTTCTTC. The complete variable domain, with remaining parts taken from reference TRBV19 and TRBJ2-1, reads DGGITQSPKYLFRKEGQNVTLSCEQNLNHDAMYWYRQDPGQGLRLIYYSQIVNDFQKGDIAEGYSVSREKKESFPLTVTSAQKNPTAFYLCASTATSGRRNEQFFGPGTRLTVL.

The chain carries TRBV18 and TRBJ1-4, with D tentatively TRBD1 (6 bases). This CDR3 is built from 12 residues. Trimming cost V 3 bases and J 9 bases, with 8 bases left between them. Germline assignment: CDR1 KGHSH and CDR2 LQKENI. The CDR3 coding sequence is TGTGCCAGCTCACCTGGGACACAAAAACTGTTTTTT. Protein product: CASSPGTQKLFF.

The chain recombines TRBV19 with TRBJ2-1, with TRBD1 matching over 9 bases. V shed 4 bases and J 5 bases; nucleotides not matched to a gene: 9. The CDR3 contains 16 residues. CDR1 LNHDA and CDR2 SQIVND come from the germline V gene (reference sequence). CDR3 bases: TGTGCCAGTAGTACCATCCCGGGACAGGGCAACAATGAGCAGTTCTTC. The encoded protein is CASSTIPGQGNNEQFF.

The chain couples TRBV2 to TRBJ1-6; 9 bases align to TRBD1. Germline CDR1 reads SNHLY; CDR2 reads FYNNEI. J gave up 6 bases and V 6 bases, and 6 bases lay outside the gene matches. This CDR3 has 15 residues. In DNA form, the CDR3 reads TGTGCCAGCAGGATGGACAGGGGTGGTAATTCACCCCTCCACTTT. Encoded protein: CASRMDRGGNSPLHF.

This sequence joins TRBV6-2 or TRBV6-3 and TRBJ1-5, with D perhaps matching TRBD1 (5 bases). The CDR3 runs 17 residues. Germline CDR1 reads MNHEY; CDR2 reads SVGEGT. The V and J ends lost 1 base and 0 bases respectively, with 13 bases between them. The CDR3 nucleotides are TGTGCCAGCAGTTACTTGGGACTGCCAAATAGCAATCAGCCCCAGCATTTT. It is translated as CASSYLGLPNSNQPQHF.

The rearrangement uses TRBV6-4 and TRBJ2-1; the match to TRBD2 covers 8 bases. The germline V gene has CDR1 MRHNA and CDR2 SNTAGT. The CDR3 spans 14 residues. Trimming cost V 3 bases and J 10 bases; bases outside gene matches: 8. The CDR3 protein is CASSEAGGAEEQFF. The DNA for the CDR3 is TGTGCCAGCAGTGAAGCCGGGGGGGCCGAAGAGCAGTTCTTC.

The chain has TRBV10-3 and TRBJ1-2, with 7 bases that match TRBD1. The V gene end was trimmed by 2 bases and the J gene end by 5 bases; junction bases not matched to a gene: 14. Germline CDR1 is ENHRY and CDR2 is SYGVKD. The CDR3 covers 17 residues. CDR3 DNA: TGTGCCATCAGTGAGCCGCAAACAGGGGCCTCGAGATATGGCTACACCTTC. The encoded protein is CAISEPQTGASRYGYTF.

This rearrangement joins TRBV6-2 or TRBV6-3 to TRBJ1-4, with D possibly TRBD1 on 6 matching bases. V lost 6 bases, J lost 8 bases, and 13 bases lay in between. The CDR3 is made up of 13 amino acids. CDR1 MNHEY and CDR2 SVGEGT come from the germline V gene. CDR3 amino acids: CASSRNQGEKLFF. CDR3 in DNA: TGTGCCAGCAGCAGGAATCAGGGGGAAAAACTGTTTTTT.

This clone has just one count. The genes are TRBV7-2 and TRBJ2-1; 7 nucleotides align to TRBD2. With 2 bases clipped from V and 10 bases from J, the junction kept 8 bases outside the gene matches. The CDR3 has 14 amino acids. Germline loops: CDR1 SGHTA, CDR2 FQGNSA. CDR3 sequence: CASSLLPPGGEQFF. The CDR3, as DNA: TGTGCCAGCAGCTTACTCCCACCCGGGGGGGAGCAGTTCTTC.

The chain combines TRBV27 with TRBJ1-4; a possible D gene is TRBD1 (6 bases). In germline, CDR1 is MNHEY, CDR2 SMNVEV (reference sequence). CDR3 length equals 15 residues. The ends were cut back, 2 bases at V and 6 bases at J, with 13 bases in the middle. Written as DNA, the CDR3 is TGTGCCAGCAGTTTAGGACCGGGGGGCTATGAAAAACTGTTTTTT. It encodes CASSLGPGGYEKLFF.

The chain joins TRBV28 to TRBJ2-5, with 12 nucleotides matching TRBD1. The germline V gene encodes CDR1 MDHEN and CDR2 SYDVKM. Germline trimming cut 5 bases from V and 4 bases from J; bases unmatched to any gene: 5. The CDR3 has 15 residues. The CDR3 loop reads CASSIPGQGAETQYF. CDR3 sequence (DNA): TGTGCCAGCAGTATCCCGGGACAGGGGGCAGAGACCCAGTACTTC.

The chain uses TRBV11-1 and TRBJ2-1; 7 nucleotides match TRBD1. V gave up 11 bases and J gave up 5 bases; unmatched junction bases: 3. Germline CDR1 and CDR2: SGHAT and FQDESV (reference sequence). The CDR3 sequence is 11 residues long. This CDR3 is CASGQHNEQFF. In DNA form, the CDR3 reads TGTGCCTCGGGACAGCACAATGAGCAGTTCTTC.

V and J are TRBV7-3 and TRBJ2-1; 12 bases are shared with TRBD1. Germline V gives CDR1 SGHTA, CDR2 FQGTGA. CDR3 size: 15 residues. With V trimmed by 5 bases and J by 2 bases, 1 base remained unmatched. CDR3 protein: CASSRDRGPYNEQFF. The CDR3 region has the DNA TGTGCCAGCAGCCGGGACAGGGGGCCCTACAATGAGCAGTTCTTC.

V usage is TRBV6-5 and J usage is TRBJ2-7; 8 nucleotides agree with TRBD1. Germline CDR1 and CDR2: MNHEY and SVGAGI. This CDR3 contains 13 residues. Trimming took 8 bases from V and 5 from J; bases not matched to a gene: 8. Written as DNA, the CDR3 is TGTGCCAGCCTACAGGGGGATGTCCACGAGCAGTACTTC. Protein: CASLQGDVHEQYF.

The chain links TRBV24-1 to TRBJ2-7; D perhaps matches TRBD2 (5 bases). The germline V gene encodes CDR1 KGHDR and CDR2 SFDVKD. The CDR3 totals 13 residues. V was shortened by 3 bases and J by 0 bases, with 5 bases between the two germline ends. Here the CDR3 reads CATSDGSSYEQYF. The CDR3 DNA is TGTGCCACCAGTGATGGGAGCTCCTACGAGCAGTACTTC.

The rearrangement links TRBV2 to TRBJ2-5, with a weak D call TRBD2 (5 bases). The CDR3 totals 13 residues. Germline-derived CDR1 and CDR2 are SNHLY and FYNNEI. Deletions cut 6 bases from V and 3 bases from J, with 11 bases between. This chain's CDR3 is CASSNGNKETQYF. The CDR3 DNA is TGTGCCAGCAGCAACGGGAACAAAGAGACCCAGTACTTC. The full variable domain, rest sourced from reference TRBV2 and TRBJ2-5, is EPEVTQTPSHQVTQMGQEVILRCVPISNHLYFYWYRQILGQKVEFLVSFYNNEISEKSEIFDDQFSVERPDGSNFTLKIRSTKLEDSAMYFCASSNGNKETQYFGPGTRLLVL.

This sequence joins TRBV19 and TRBJ1-1, with TRBD1 matching over 8 bases. The V and J ends lost 7 bases and 5 bases, in that order; junction bases with no gene match: 12. The CDR3 runs to 15 residues. Germline V lookup: CDR1 LNHDA, CDR2 SQIVND (reference sequence). In nucleotides, the CDR3 is TGTGCCAGTAACCCAGGTTCCAGGGGGCTAACTGAAGCTTTCTTT. Its translation is CASNPGSRGLTEAFF.

This rearrangement joins TRBV3-1 (or the pseudogene TRBV3-2) to TRBJ2-1; D not resolved. This CDR3 has 13 amino acids. With 0 bases removed from V and 4 bases from J, the gap between germline ends came to 4 bases. The germline V gene encodes CDR1 LGHDT and CDR2 YNNKEL (reference sequence). CDR3 sequence (DNA): TGTGCCAGCAGCCAAGACAATTACAATGAGCAGTTCTTC. This sequence encodes CASSQDNYNEQFF.

This clone was picked up a small number of times. The V and J genes are TRBV9 and TRBJ1-2, with unresolved D. CDR3 size: 15 residues. The ends were cut back, 0 bases at V and 3 bases at J, with 12 bases in the middle. Germline CDR1 reads SGDLS; CDR2 reads YYNGEE. The CDR3 DNA is TGTGCCAGCAGCGTAGAGCCGGGTAGCGACTATGGCTACACCTTC. Translating gives CASSVEPGSDYGYTF. The full variable domain, with the rest looked up from reference TRBV9 and TRBJ1-2, is DSGVTQTPKHLITATGQRVTLRCSPRSGDLSVYWYQQSLDQGLQFLIQYYNGEERAKGNILERFSAQQFPDLHSELNLSSLELGDSALYFCASSVEPGSDYGYTFGSGTRLTVV.

The J gene is TRBJ2-4, the V gene TRBV27, with a weak D call TRBD2 (5 bases). The CDR3 is made up of 15 amino acids. V was cut by 3 bases and J by 0 bases, with 9 bases left in between. From germline, CDR1 is MNHEY and CDR2 SMNVEV (reference sequence). The CDR3 DNA sequence: TGTGCCAGCAGTTTTCGGGGATTAGCCAAAAACATTCAGTACTTC. Protein sequence: CASSFRGLAKNIQYF.

This chain uses TRBV3-1 (or the pseudogene TRBV3-2) with TRBJ2-1; 7 positions match TRBD2. V was pared by 1 base and J by 2 bases, with 2 bases of the junction left unmatched. The CDR3 totals 15 residues. Germline V lookup: CDR1 LGHDT, CDR2 YNNKEL (reference sequence). The CDR3 region has the DNA TGTGCCAGCAGCCAAGCACTAGCGCCCTACAATGAGCAGTTCTTC. Residues: CASSQALAPYNEQFF.

The CDR3 loop is CASSLDQGQGDQPQHF. The CDR3 nucleotides are TGTGCCAGCAGCTTGGACCAGGGACAGGGCGATCAGCCCCAGCATTTT. V is TRBV5-4 and J is TRBJ1-5; 9 bases line up with TRBD1. J was trimmed by 5 bases and V by 0 bases; bases with no gene match: 6. Germline CDR1 is SGHNT and CDR2 is YYREEE (reference sequence). The CDR3 extends over 16 amino acids.